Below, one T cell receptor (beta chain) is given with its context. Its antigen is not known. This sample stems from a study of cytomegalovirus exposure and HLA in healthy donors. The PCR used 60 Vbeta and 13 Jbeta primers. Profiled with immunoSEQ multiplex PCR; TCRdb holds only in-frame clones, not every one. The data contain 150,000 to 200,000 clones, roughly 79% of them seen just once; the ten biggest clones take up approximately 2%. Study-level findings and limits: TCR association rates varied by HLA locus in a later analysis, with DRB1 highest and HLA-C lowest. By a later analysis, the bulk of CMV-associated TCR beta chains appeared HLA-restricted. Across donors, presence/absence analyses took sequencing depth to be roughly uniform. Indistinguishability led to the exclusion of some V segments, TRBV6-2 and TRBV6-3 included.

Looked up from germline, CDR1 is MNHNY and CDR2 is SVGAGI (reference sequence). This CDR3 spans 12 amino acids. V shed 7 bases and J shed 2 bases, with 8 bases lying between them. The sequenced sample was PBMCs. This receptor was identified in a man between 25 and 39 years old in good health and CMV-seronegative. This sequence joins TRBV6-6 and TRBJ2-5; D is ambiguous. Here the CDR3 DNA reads TGTGCCAGCAAAACGCTACAAGAGACCCAGTACTTC. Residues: CASKTLQETQYF.